This record concerns one T cell receptor beta chain sequence. These data belong to a study of blood T cell repertoires in COVID-19. Study summary: Collection of acute and convalescent COVID-19 samples took place in the United States, Italy and Spain. The analysed material was cDNA or gDNA that came from T cells, B-cell-depleted T cells, or PBMCs.

Trimming removed 3 bases from V and 6 bases from J, with 11 bases in between. Germline V gives CDR1 LGHNA, CDR2 YSLEER. CDR3 length: 13 residues. Original processing methods: Estimates of nucleated cell counts were drawn from the amplification of reference gene primers. Libraries were prepared by immunoSEQ multiplex PCR; TCRdb keeps only in-frame clonotypes and omits some of them. Clonal size and the V and J genes are those of that table, whereas D and trimming came from the DNA. The table lists 150,000 to 200,000 clones, 86% of them singletons. The chain employs TRBV4-3 and TRBJ1-2, with a weak D call TRBD1 (5 bases). Sequencing was done on a sample of peripheral blood. This clonotype was obtained from a man between 65 and 85 years old with active or convalescent COVID-19. CDR3 sequence (DNA): TGCGCCAGCAGCCAGCTCCAGGGTGATGGCTACACCTTC. Its translation: CASSQLQGDGYTF.